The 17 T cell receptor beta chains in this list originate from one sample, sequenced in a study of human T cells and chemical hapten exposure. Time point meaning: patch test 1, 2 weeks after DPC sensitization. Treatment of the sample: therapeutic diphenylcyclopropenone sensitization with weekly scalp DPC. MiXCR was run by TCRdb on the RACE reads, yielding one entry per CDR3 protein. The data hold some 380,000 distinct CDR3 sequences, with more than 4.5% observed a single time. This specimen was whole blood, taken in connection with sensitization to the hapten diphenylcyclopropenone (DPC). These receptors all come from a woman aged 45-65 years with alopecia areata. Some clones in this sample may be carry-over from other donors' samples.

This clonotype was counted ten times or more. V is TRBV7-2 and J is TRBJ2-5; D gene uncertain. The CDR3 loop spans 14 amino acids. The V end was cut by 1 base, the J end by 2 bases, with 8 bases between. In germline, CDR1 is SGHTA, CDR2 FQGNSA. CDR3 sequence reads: CASSLDGGQETQYF. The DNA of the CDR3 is TGTGCCAGCAGCTTAGACGGCGGTCAAGAGACCCAGTACTTC.

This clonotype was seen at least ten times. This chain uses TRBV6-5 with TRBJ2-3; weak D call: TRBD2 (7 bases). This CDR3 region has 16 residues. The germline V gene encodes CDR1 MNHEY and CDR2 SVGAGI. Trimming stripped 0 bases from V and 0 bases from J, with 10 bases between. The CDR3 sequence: CASSYSGGASTDTQYF. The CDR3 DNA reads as TGTGCCAGCAGTTACTCAGGGGGGGCTAGCACAGATACGCAGTATTTT.

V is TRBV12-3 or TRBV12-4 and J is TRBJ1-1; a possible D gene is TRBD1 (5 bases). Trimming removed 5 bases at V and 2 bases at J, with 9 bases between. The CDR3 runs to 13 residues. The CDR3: CASSPGKNTEAFF. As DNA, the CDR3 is TGTGCCAGCAGTCCAGGGAAAAACACTGAAGCTTTCTTT.

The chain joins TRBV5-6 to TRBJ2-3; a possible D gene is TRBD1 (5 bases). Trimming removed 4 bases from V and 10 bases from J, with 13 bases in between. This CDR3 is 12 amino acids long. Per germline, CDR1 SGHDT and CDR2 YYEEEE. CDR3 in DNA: TGTGCCAGCAGCACGAGCAGGGCGGCGCAGTATTTT. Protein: CASSTSRAAQYF.

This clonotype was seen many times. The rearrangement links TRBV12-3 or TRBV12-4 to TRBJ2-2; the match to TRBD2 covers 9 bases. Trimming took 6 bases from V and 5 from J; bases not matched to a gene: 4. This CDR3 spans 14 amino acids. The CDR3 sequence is CASSVAGVTGELFF. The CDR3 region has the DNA TGTGCCAGCAGCGTAGCGGGGGTAACCGGGGAGCTGTTTTTT.

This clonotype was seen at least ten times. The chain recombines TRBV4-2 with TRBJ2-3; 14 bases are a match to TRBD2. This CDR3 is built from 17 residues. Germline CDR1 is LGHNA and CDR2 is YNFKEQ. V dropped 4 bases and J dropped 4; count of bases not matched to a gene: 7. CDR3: CASSPSLTSGGADTQYF. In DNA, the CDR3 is TGTGCCAGCAGCCCGAGTCTGACTAGCGGGGGGGCAGATACGCAGTATTTT.

DNA of the CDR3: TGTGCCAGCAGTTACTCATGGAGGCAGAACACCGGGGAGCTGTTTTTT. This encodes CASSYSWRQNTGELFF. The V and J genes are TRBV6-5 and TRBJ2-2, with D perhaps TRBD2 (5 bases). Trimming left V 0 bases short and J 1 base short, with 9 bases between. Per the germline V gene, CDR1 is MNHEY and CDR2 is SVGAGI. This CDR3 has 16 amino acids.

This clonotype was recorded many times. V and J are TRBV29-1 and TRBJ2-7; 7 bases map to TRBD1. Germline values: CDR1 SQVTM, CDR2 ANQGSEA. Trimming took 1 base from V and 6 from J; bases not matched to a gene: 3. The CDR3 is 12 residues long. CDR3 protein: CSVEGQGREQYF. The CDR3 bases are TGCAGCGTTGAAGGACAGGGTCGCGAGCAGTACTTC.

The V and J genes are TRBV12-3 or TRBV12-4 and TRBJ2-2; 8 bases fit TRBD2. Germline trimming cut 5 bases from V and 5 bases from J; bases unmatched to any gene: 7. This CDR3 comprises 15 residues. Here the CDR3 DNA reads TGTGCCAGCAGTCGGACTAGCCCAGAGACCGGGGAGCTGTTTTTT. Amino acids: CASSRTSPETGELFF.

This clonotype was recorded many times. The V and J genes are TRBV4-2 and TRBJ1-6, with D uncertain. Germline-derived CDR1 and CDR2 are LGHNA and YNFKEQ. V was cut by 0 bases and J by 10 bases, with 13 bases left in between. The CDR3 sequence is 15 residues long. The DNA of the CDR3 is TGTGCCAGCAGCCAAGATGTCTTTATGAGATCACCCCTCCACTTT. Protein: CASSQDVFMRSPLHF.

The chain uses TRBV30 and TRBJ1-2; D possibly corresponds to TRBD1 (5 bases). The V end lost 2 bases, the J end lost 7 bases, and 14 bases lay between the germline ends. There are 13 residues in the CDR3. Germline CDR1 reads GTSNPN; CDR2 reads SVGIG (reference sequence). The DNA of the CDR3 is TGTGCCTGGAGTCGGCAGGGAGTTAGTGGCTACACCTTC. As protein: CAWSRQGVSGYTF.

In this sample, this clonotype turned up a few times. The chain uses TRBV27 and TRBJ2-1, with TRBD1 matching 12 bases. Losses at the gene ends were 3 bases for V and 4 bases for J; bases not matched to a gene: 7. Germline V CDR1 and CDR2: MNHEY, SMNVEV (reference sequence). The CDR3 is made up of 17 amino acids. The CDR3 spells CASSFWAGQGAYNEQFF. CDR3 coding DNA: TGTGCCAGCAGTTTTTGGGCGGGACAGGGGGCTTACAATGAGCAGTTCTTC.

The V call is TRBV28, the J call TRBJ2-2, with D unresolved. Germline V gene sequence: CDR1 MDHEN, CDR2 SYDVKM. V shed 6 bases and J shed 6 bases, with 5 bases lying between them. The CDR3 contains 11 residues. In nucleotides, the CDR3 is TGTGCCAGCAGGGTAGCCGGGGAGCTGTTTTTT. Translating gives CASRVAGELFF.

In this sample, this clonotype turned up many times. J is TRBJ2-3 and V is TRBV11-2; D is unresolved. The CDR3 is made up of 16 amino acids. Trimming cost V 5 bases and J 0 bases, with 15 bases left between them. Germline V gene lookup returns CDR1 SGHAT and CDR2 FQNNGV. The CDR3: CASSARTFSSTDTQYF. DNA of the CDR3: TGTGCCAGCAGCGCCCGAACATTCTCTAGCACAGATACGCAGTATTTT.

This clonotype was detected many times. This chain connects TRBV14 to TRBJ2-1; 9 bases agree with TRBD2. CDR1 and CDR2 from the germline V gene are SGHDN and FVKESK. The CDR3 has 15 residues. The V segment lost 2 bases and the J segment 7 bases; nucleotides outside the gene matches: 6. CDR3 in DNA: TGTGCCAGCAGCCAACTCGCGGGAGGGCGAAATGAGCAGTTCTTC. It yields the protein CASSQLAGGRNEQFF.

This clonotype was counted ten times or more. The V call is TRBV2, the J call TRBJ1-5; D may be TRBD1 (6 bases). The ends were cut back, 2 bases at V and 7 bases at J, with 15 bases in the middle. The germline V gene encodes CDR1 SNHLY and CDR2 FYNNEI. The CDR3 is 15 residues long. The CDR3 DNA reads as TGTGCCAGCAGTGAATCTGGGGGCCCTCGGCAGCCCCAGCATTTT. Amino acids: CASSESGGPRQPQHF.

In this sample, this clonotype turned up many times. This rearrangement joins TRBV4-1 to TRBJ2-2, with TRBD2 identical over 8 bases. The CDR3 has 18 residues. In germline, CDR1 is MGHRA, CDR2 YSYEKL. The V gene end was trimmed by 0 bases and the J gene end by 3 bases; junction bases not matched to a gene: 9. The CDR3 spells CASSQDSGGGTYTGELFF. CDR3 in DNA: TGCGCCAGCAGCCAAGATTCTGGCGGGGGGACTTACACCGGGGAGCTGTTTTTT.